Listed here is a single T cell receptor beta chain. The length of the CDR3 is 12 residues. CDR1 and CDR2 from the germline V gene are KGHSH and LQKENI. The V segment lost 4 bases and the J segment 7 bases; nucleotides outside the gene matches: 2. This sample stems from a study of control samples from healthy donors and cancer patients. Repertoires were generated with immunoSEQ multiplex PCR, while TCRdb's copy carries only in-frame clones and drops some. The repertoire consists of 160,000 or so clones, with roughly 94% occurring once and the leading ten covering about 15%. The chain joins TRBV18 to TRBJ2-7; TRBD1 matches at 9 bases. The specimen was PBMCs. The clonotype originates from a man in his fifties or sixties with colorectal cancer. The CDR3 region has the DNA TGTGCCAGCTCACAGGACAGGGGAGAGCAGTACTTC. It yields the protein CASSQDRGEQYF.